This TCR beta chain was captured by sequencing in a study of CD8 T cells in Susac syndrome. With random hexamers, reverse transcription was performed on roughly 0.5 to 1 ug of RNA. From the immunoSEQ multiplex PCR reads, TCRdb called clonotypes with MiXCR, one entry per CDR3 protein. The sample contains fewer than 350,000 distinct CDR3 sequences, approximately 85% of which appear only once. The CDR3 runs 16 residues. Germline CDR1 is MNHNS and CDR2 is SASEGT. With regard to this clonotype: At one of its ends the junction is not consistent with the germline gene, which may arise from a read error.

The T cells that were sequenced for TCR beta were CD8+ and CD4+ cells from blood. The chain combines TRBV6-1 with TRBJ1-5, with a possible D match to TRBD1 (5 bases). The sequence derives from a human donor with multiple sclerosis. Specimen: CD8+ T cells from PBMCs. The CDR3 coding sequence is TGTGCCGGCAGTAGAAAGCGCTGGGACCCGATGACGCCCCAGCATTTT. The encoded protein is CAGSRKRWDPMTPQHF.